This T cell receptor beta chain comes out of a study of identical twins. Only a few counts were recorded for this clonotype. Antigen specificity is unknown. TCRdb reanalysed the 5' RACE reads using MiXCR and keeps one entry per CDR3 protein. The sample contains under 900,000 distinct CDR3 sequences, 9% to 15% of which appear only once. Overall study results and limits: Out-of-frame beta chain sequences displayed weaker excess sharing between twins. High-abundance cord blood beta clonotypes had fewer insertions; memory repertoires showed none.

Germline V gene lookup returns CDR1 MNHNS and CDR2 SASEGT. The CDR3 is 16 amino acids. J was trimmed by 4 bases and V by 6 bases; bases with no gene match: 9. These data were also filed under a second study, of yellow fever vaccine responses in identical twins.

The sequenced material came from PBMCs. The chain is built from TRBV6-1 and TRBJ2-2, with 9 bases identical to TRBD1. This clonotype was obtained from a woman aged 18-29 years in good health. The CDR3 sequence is CASRSDRGRSTGELFF. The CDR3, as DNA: TGTGCCAGCAGATCCGACAGGGGGAGGAGCACCGGGGAGCTGTTTTTT.